The present entry profiles one T cell receptor beta chain with its context. Germline-derived CDR1 and CDR2 are SGHRS and YFSETQ. V gave up 0 bases and J gave up 5 bases, with 9 bases separating them. The CDR3 is 15 amino acids. The data stem from a study of blood T cells in healthy people across ages. Alongside a J-beta primer mix, a sample-barcoded 5' primer served in a second PCR lasting about 7 to 12 cycles. A tag from a template-switch adaptor with 12 random nucleotides marked each cDNA molecule. No fewer than 2.5 million CDR3-containing paired-end reads came from each sample. Via MiXCR, TCRdb re-called the 5' RACE reads, giving one row per CDR3 protein. The sample has about 800,000 distinct CDR3 sequences, 58% seen once; the top ten hold approximately 21%.

The specimen was blood. This chain joins TRBV5-1 and TRBJ1-6, with a tentative D call TRBD1 (5 bases). The TCR comes from a man aged 30-40 years in good health. The chain's CDR3 is CASSLGDVDNSPLHF. CDR3 bases: TGCGCCAGCAGCTTGGGGGACGTAGATAATTCACCCCTCCACTTT.